Listed below are T cell receptor beta chains from one sample, sequenced in a study of T cells in Graves' hyperthyroidism and ophthalmopathy. TCRdb ran MiXCR on the multiplex PCR reads and lists one entry per CDR3 protein. The sample holds about 640,000 distinct CDR3 sequences; roughly 46% are singletons and the top ten take 6.5% to 9%. Specimen: peripheral blood or thyroid tissue (not recorded which). The source is an adult man with Graves' disease, either hyperthyroidism or ophthalmopathy (not recorded which). CDR3s include the opening cysteine and the closing phenylalanine or tryptophan. The D gene is left open where the match is weak. Not all rows give a size; the values are once, few, many and, for expanded clones, a class.

NA	TRBV7-2	TRBJ2-7	NA	TGTGCCAGCAGCCCGGACCAGGTGGGCTACGAGCAGTACTTC	CASSPDQVGYEQYF
TRBD1	TRBV7-8	TRBJ1-2	few	TGTGCCAGCAGCCCGCTCGACAGGGGCATGAACTATGGCTACACCTTC	CASSPLDRGMNYGYTF
NA	TRBV10-2	TRBJ1-2	many	TGCGCCAGCAGCCCCGACAGGCGTGGCTACACCTTC	CASSPDRRGYTF
NA	TRBV19	TRBJ1-1	NA	TGTGCCAGTAGTTTTCGGGATGACACTGAAGCTTTCTTT	CASSFRDDTEAFF
NA	TRBV10-3	TRBJ1-2	NA	TGTGCCATCAGACCAGGGTACTATGGCTACACCTTC	CAIRPGYYGYTF
TRBD1	TRBV7-9	TRBJ1-1	few	TGTGCCAGCAGCAGAAACAAGCGGACAGGCGAAGCTTTCTTT	CASSRNKRTGEAFF
TRBD2	TRBV29-1	TRBJ2-2	many	TGCAGCGTTACTAGCGGGAGGGCCGATCGCACCGGGGAGCTGTTTTTT	CSVTSGRADRTGELFF
TRBD1	TRBV20-1	TRBJ2-7	few	TGCAGTGCTATCCCGGGACAGGGGGCTTACGAGCAGTACTTC	CSAIPGQGAYEQYF
NA	TRBV2	TRBJ1-1	NA	TGTGCCAGCAGTGAGGATAATGGGGTGGCTGAAGCTTTCTTT	CASSEDNGVAEAFF
NA	TRBV15	TRBJ1-5	NA	TGTGCCACCAGCAGCCCAGGGCAGGGGCCCCAGCATTTT	CATSSPGQGPQHF
NA	TRBV20-1	TRBJ2-5	NA	TGCAGTGCTAGTGGGAGTCCGGAGACCCAGTACTTC	CSASGSPETQYF
NA	TRBV7-2	TRBJ2-6	NA	TGTGCCAGCAGCTTGGCGGGCAGAATATCCTCTGGGGCCAACGTCCTGACTTTC	CASSLAGRISSGANVLTF
NA	TRBV20-1	TRBJ2-5	many	TGCAGTGCTAGAGATGCCCGGGACTACCAAGAGACCCAGTACTTC	CSARDARDYQETQYF
NA	TRBV7-9	TRBJ2-3	NA	TGTGCCAGCATGATTGGTCAGGGGAAAGATACGCAGTATTTT	CASMIGQGKDTQYF
NA	TRBV7-9	TRBJ2-3	NA	TGTGCCAGCAGCTTCCAAGGAGATACGCAGTATTTT	CASSFQGDTQYF
NA	TRBV20-1	TRBJ2-7	few	TGCAGTGTCCTAATCCCAGGGGTCTACGAGCAGTACTTC	CSVLIPGVYEQYF
TRBD2	TRBV7-9	TRBJ2-5	few	TGTGCCAGCAGCTTCCCCCGGGGGGAAGATCAAGAGACCCAGTACTTC	CASSFPRGEDQETQYF
TRBD1	TRBV4-1	TRBJ2-7	NA	TGCGCCAGCAGCCCCTCCGGGACAGGGATTGACGAGCAGTACTTC	CASSPSGTGIDEQYF
NA	TRBV7-9	TRBJ1-6	few	TGTGCCAGCGGTACGGGGGGGCGAAATAATTCACCCCTCCACTTT	CASGTGGRNNSPLHF
TRBD1	TRBV2	TRBJ1-5	many	TGTGCCAGCAGCCAAACAGGGGGCAATCAGCCCCAGCATTTT	CASSQTGGNQPQHF
NA	TRBV29-1	TRBJ1-1	many	TGCAGCGTAGATAAGGGTCTGAACACTGAAGCTTTCTTT	CSVDKGLNTEAFF
NA	TRBV19	TRBJ2-2	NA	TGTGCCAGTACCACGAACGAGGGGGCGCGGGGGACCGGGGAGCTGTTTTTT	CASTTNEGARGTGELFF
TRBD2	TRBV10-3	TRBJ2-7	few	TGTGCCATCAGTGAGTCGATGAGGGCGGGGGCTAGCGGGACCCACGAGCAGTACTTC	CAISESMRAGASGTHEQYF
TRBD1	TRBV2	TRBJ2-5	NA	TGTGCCAGCAGGGACAGGCAGGGGACCCAGTACTTC	CASRDRQGTQYF
TRBD1	TRBV29-1	TRBJ2-7	many	TGCAGCGTTGAGGGACAGGGGATCTACGAGCAGTACTTC	CSVEGQGIYEQYF
TRBD2	TRBV19	TRBJ2-7	few	TGTGCCAGTAGGAAGGTAGCGGGAACGAGCTCCTACGAGCAGTACTTC	CASRKVAGTSSYEQYF
NA	TRBV20-1	TRBJ2-7	many	TGCAGTGCTAGCAGGTTCCCTCGCTACGAGCAGTACTTC	CSASRFPRYEQYF
TRBD2	TRBV7-2	TRBJ2-7	few	TGTGCCAGCAGCCCGAGGACTAGCGGGGGCCACTATACCTACGAGCAGTACTTC	CASSPRTSGGHYTYEQYF
NA	TRBV25-1	TRBJ1-2	many	TGTGCCAGCAGTGAATATGGGGAGAAGGACTATGGCTACACCTTC	CASSEYGEKDYGYTF
NA	TRBV3-1	TRBJ1-6	few	TGTGCCAGCAGCCAAGACAGTGACAGTAGTTCACCCCTCCACTTT	CASSQDSDSSSPLHF
NA	TRBV9	TRBJ1-1	few	TGTGCCAGCAGCGTAGAAGGACACGGGTACACTGAAGCTTTCTTT	CASSVEGHGYTEAFF
TRBD2	TRBV9	TRBJ2-5	NA	TGTGCCAGCAGCCACGGGACTAGCGGGGCGACCCAGTACTTC	CASSHGTSGATQYF
TRBD1	TRBV9	TRBJ1-1	many	TGTGCCAGCAGCCCACACCTAGGGGGCCTGGGCACTGAAGCTTTCTTT	CASSPHLGGLGTEAFF
NA	TRBV10-3	TRBJ1-5	many	TGTGCCATCAGTGACGGGGGCCTGGGAAATCAGCCCCAGCATTTT	CAISDGGLGNQPQHF
NA	TRBV2	TRBJ1-2	NA	TGTGCCAGCAGTTTAGGCAGGTCCGCGCGGGGCTACACCTTC	CASSLGRSARGYTF
NA	TRBV7-9	TRBJ1-1	many	TGTGCCAGCAGCCCCTCACTCGGGGGCCGGAACACTGAAGCTTTCTTT	CASSPSLGGRNTEAFF
TRBD1	TRBV5-4	TRBJ2-7	few	TGTGCCAGCAGCTGGGACAGGGGCTCTTGGGAGCAGTACTTC	CASSWDRGSWEQYF
TRBD1	TRBV5-1	TRBJ1-2	many	TGCGCCAGCAGCTTGGCTGGGACAGGGGGAGGCTACACCTTC	CASSLAGTGGGYTF
NA	TRBV20-1	TRBJ1-2	NA	TGCAGTGCGATACTTGACCGAATCTATGGCTACACCTTC	CSAILDRIYGYTF
NA	TRBV7-9	TRBJ1-1	many	TGCGCCAGCAGCTGGGACGGAATGAACACTGAAGCTTTCTTT	CASSWDGMNTEAFF
TRBD1	TRBV2	TRBJ1-4	NA	TGTGCCAGCAGTAGGACAGGGCAGTCCGCTGAAAAACTGTTTTTT	CASSRTGQSAEKLFF
NA	TRBV10-3	TRBJ1-5	NA	TGTGCCAGCAGTGAAGTCTGGACATCCTATAGCAATCAGCCCCAGCATTTT	CASSEVWTSYSNQPQHF
TRBD1	TRBV27	TRBJ1-1	NA	TGTGCCAGCAGGGACGACAGGGGGCGAACTGAAGCTTTCTTT	CASRDDRGRTEAFF
NA	TRBV19	TRBJ1-1	NA	TGTGCCAGTGGGACCGGGTCGGGGACTGAAGCTTTCTTT	CASGTGSGTEAFF
NA	TRBV7-8	TRBJ1-5	NA	TGTGCCAGCAGCCCCTATGAGGACAATCAGCCCCAGCATTTT	CASSPYEDNQPQHF
NA	TRBV10-3	TRBJ1-2	NA	TGTGCCATCAGTGAGTCTGGCCAAAACTATGGCCACACCTTC	CAISESGQNYGHTF
NA	TRBV7-3	TRBJ1-1	NA	TGTGCCAGCAGCTTAAAAGAGAGCAGGCACCAGGGAAACATGAACACTGAAGCTTTCTTT	CASSLKESRHQGNMNTEAFF
NA	TRBV29-1	TRBJ2-7	few	TGCAGCGTTGAAGATTCTGTCCAGGGTCATACGGGACACGAGCAGTACTTC	CSVEDSVQGHTGHEQYF